The clone carrying this T cell receptor beta chain was detected only once. This record comes from a study of blood T cell repertoires in COVID-19. For the study at large: The United States, Italy and Spain supplied acute and convalescent COVID-19 samples. Sources were T cells, B-cell-depleted T cells, or PBMCs; the material itself was cDNA or gDNA.

Per the original methods: Estimated nucleated cell counts came from reference gene primer amplification. Measured with immunoSEQ multiplex PCR; TCRdb has only the in-frame clones, and not every one. The V and J calls and clone size are taken from that table; D and trimming were inferred from the DNA. The profile shows approximately 120,000 clones, about four fifths of them singletons. This clonotype was sampled from a human donor in a cohort sampled during active COVID-19. Sequencing used peripheral blood.

As DNA, the CDR3 is TGCGCCAGCAGCCCTTCAGGGGCCAGGATCGGGTACGAGCAGTACTTC. This encodes CASSPSGARIGYEQYF. The rearrangement links TRBV4-1 to TRBJ2-7; D might be TRBD1 (6 bases). The CDR3 covers 16 residues. Germline V gene data show CDR1 as MGHRA and CDR2 as YSYEKL. V lost 4 bases and J 4 bases, leaving 20 bases between the germline ends.